This T cell receptor beta chain was identified during a study of OX40 agonist ivuxolimab in advanced cancers. Study background: Three partial responders included one hepatocellular carcinoma patient and two cutaneous melanoma patients.

The V gene's germline CDR1 is SGDLS and CDR2 YYNGEE. V was clipped by 1 base and J by 1 base, with 5 bases between them. CDR3 length: 13 residues. Autoimmune disease history or systemic immunosuppression was exclusionary. TCRdb's copy holds only in-frame clones and misses some; the assay was immunoSEQ multiplex PCR. The sample gives more than 90,000 clones, about 84% of which show up once; around 5.9% is in the top ten. The chain is built from TRBV9 and TRBJ1-1; no clear D gene. The receptor was derived from an adult with an advanced solid tumor such as melanoma, head and neck, liver or kidney cancer. Sequencing was performed on CD4+ or CD8+ T cells sorted from blood, taken in a trial of the OX40 agonist ivuxolimab. CDR3 bases: TGTGCCAGCAGCGTACACACGAACACTGAAGCTTTCTTT. The encoded protein is CASSVHTNTEAFF.